This TCR beta chain stems from a study of CD8 T cells in ankylosing spondylitis (dated by TCRdb to the late 2010s). Background on the whole study: The study set out to find disease-linked TCR variants by profiling T cell receptor beta repertoires in ankylosing spondylitis patients and healthy donors. The full study cohort was made up of 25 ankylosing spondylitis patients and roughly 100 healthy donors. Peripheral blood was sampled, and synovial fluid was also collected from ankylosing spondylitis patients.

General findings and caveats noted by the study authors: The disease-linked clones had a CD8+ phenotype and were found at relatively low frequencies in peripheral blood. Blood from ankylosing spondylitis patients appeared to be characterized by a TCR beta motif composed of about eight highly homologous amino acid variants. According to the report, matched synovial fluid samples from ankylosing spondylitis patients were significantly enriched for the disease-linked clones. Some motif variants were previously reported in synovial fluid and blood of reactive arthritis patients, suggesting common disease-initiation mechanisms.

Sequencer: Illumina HiSeq 2500. Quantitative 5'-RACE with molecular barcodes was the method used to prepare the TCR beta libraries. In the paper's pipeline: To identify disease-linked TCR variants, a new computational method was used, one built on a probabilistic model of VDJ rearrangement. Clones were called with MiXCR by TCRdb after fastp trimmed the public reads at Q25, and only in-frame beta chains were retained. Entries are consolidated by CDR3 protein sequence, retaining the most common genes and DNA. It is TCRdb's table, rather than the study itself, that gives the V and J calls and clone size. Present in this sample are 350,000 to 450,000 distinct CDR3 sequences, more than 25% of which were seen just once. The ten biggest clones cover about 0.9% of the sample. From a lookup of the germline V gene (reference sequence), CDR1 and CDR2 are MNHEY and SMNVEV. From the cysteine up to the valine, the CDR3 has a length of 15 residues. This entry keeps only the CDR3 DNA: 45 bases, framed from base 1. Here V drops 2 bases and J drops 4 bases, and the junction holds 8 bases not matched to any gene.

To note about this clonotype: The antigen it recognizes is unknown. Qualities for individual bases were not recorded, and no much larger clone is one base off.

The receptor chain draws on TRBV27 and TRBJ2-7, and 7 bases in between align with TRBD2. The sequenced material came from blood, either unsorted or a sorted T cell fraction (not recorded which). The TCR sequence derives from a male donor with ankylosing spondylitis. Read as DNA, the sequence is TGTGCCAGCAGTTTAGTACTCCGGGGAGGGTACGAGCAGTACGTC. It encodes CASSLVLRGGYEQYV.